This T cell receptor (beta chain) was sequenced during a study of blood T cell repertoires in COVID-19. TCRdb keeps only in-frame clones here, not all; method: immunoSEQ multiplex PCR. Among 150,000 to 200,000 clones listed, around 73% were seen once. Trimming took 3 bases from V and 8 from J; bases not matched to a gene: 11. The CDR3 totals 16 residues. From germline, CDR1 is KGHDR and CDR2 SFDVKD. V usage is TRBV24-1 and J usage is TRBJ2-1; the match to TRBD2 covers 8 bases. The sequence came from a woman in her forties or fifties who had recovered from COVID-19. Sequenced material: PBMCs or T cells enriched from blood (not recorded which). CDR3 amino acids: CATSDPGGGTADEQFF. The CDR3 nucleotides read TGTGCCACCAGTGATCCCGGGGGGGGGACGGCGGATGAGCAGTTCTTC.